A selection of T cell receptor beta chains follows, all from one sample in a study of blood T cell repertoires in COVID-19. Some clones are missing from TCRdb's copy, which holds only in-frame ones; the method was immunoSEQ multiplex PCR. The sample lists about 320,000 clones; approximately 85% were seen once. Sequences were obtained from peripheral blood. Source of these receptors: a human donor in a cohort sampled during active COVID-19. The CDR3 runs from the conserved cysteine through the conserved F or W. A D gene is named only where the DNA matches it firmly. The listing skips clone size in some rows; elsewhere it reads once, few, many or a size class.

D	V	size	J	DNA	CDR3
.	TRBV24-1	.	TRBJ1-2	TGTGCCACCAGGGACAAGAACTATGGCTACACCTTC	CATRDKNYGYTF
TRBD2	TRBV7-9	.	TRBJ2-2	TGTGCCAGCAGCTCTCCTAGCGGGGGGAACACCGGGGAGCTGTTTTTT	CASSSPSGGNTGELFF
.	TRBV5-1	.	TRBJ1-6	TGCGCCAGCAGCCTTGTGGGCAGCCCCGGTTCACCCCTCCACTTT	CASSLVGSPGSPLHF
.	TRBV9	.	TRBJ2-3	TGTGCCAGCAGCGTAGTCGGCGGAATCACAGATACGCAGTATTTT	CASSVVGGITDTQYF
TRBD1	TRBV5-1	once	TRBJ1-4	TGCGCCAGCAGCTTGCGGATCCTGGACAGGGGGCGCAGGGAAAAACTGTTTTTT	CASSLRILDRGRREKLFF
.	TRBV5-1	.	TRBJ1-1	TGCGCCAGCACGTTTGCGGGAACCCTCAACACTGAAGCTTTCTTT	CASTFAGTLNTEAFF
TRBD1	TRBV6-2/TRBV6-3	.	TRBJ1-4	TGTGCCAGCAGCCCCGGGACAGGGGGGGAAAAACTGTTTTTT	CASSPGTGGEKLFF
TRBD2	TRBV6-1	few	TRBJ2-7	TGTGCCAGCAGTGAAGGCCGCGGGGGGGCGAGCGAGCAGTACTTC	CASSEGRGGASEQYF
TRBD1	TRBV6-6	.	TRBJ2-7	TGTGCCAGCAGTTATGGGACAGCTCCCCCTTACGAGCAGTACTTC	CASSYGTAPPYEQYF
.	TRBV5-1	.	TRBJ2-3	TGCGCCAGCAGCCTAGGCGGGCCCCGCACAGATACGCAGTATTTT	CASSLGGPRTDTQYF
TRBD1	TRBV11-2	.	TRBJ2-2	TGTGCCACCTTACTACAGGGGTTACGCGCCGGGGAGCTGTTTTTT	CATLLQGLRAGELFF
TRBD1	TRBV19	.	TRBJ2-5	TGTGCCAGTAGTATCTCTGGGAGTGGCTGGTTCACAGGGGTCAGCCAAGAGACCCAGTACTTC	CASSISGSGWFTGVSQETQYF
TRBD1	TRBV29-1	.	TRBJ1-1	TGCAGCGTTGTATTACGGGGACAGGGCAGGACTGAAGCTTTCTTT	CSVVLRGQGRTEAFF
TRBD1	TRBV7-9	.	TRBJ2-7	TGTGCCAGCAGCTCGAGGGGGCGCCTGATCGAGCAGTACTTC	CASSSRGRLIEQYF
.	TRBV6-4	.	TRBJ1-1	TGTGCCAGCAGCGGGGGGACCGGCACTGAAGCTTTCTTT	CASSGGTGTEAFF
TRBD2	TRBV3-1/TRBV3-2	.	TRBJ2-7	TGTGCCAGCAGCCCCTCTAATAGCGGGGGCCACGAGCAGTACTTC	CASSPSNSGGHEQYF
TRBD2	TRBV12-5	.	TRBJ2-7	TGTGCTAGTGGATCAAGCGGGATCAGCTCCTACGAGCAGTACTTC	CASGSSGISSYEQYF
TRBD1	TRBV19	.	TRBJ1-5	TGTGCCAGTAGCTCGGGACAGCCAAAAAATCAGCCCCAGCATTTT	CASSSGQPKNQPQHF
.	TRBV9	.	TRBJ1-4	TGTGCCAGCAGCGGGACAGAGAATGAAAAACTGTTTTTT	CASSGTENEKLFF
.	TRBV29-1	few	TRBJ1-5	TGCAGCGTCGGACTGGGACAATTCAGGTATTTT	CSVGLGQFRYF
TRBD2	TRBV7-3	.	TRBJ2-3	TGTGCCAGCAGCGTGCGGGGGGACCGCACAGATACGCAGTATTTT	CASSVRGDRTDTQYF
.	TRBV5-5	.	TRBJ2-7	TGTGCCAGCAGCTTGGCCCCAGGGCGGGGAGAGCAGTACTTC	CASSLAPGRGEQYF
.	TRBV5-1	.	TRBJ2-1	TGCGCCAGCGTTAGGGGGACACAGTCCTACAATGAGCAGTTCTTC	CASVRGTQSYNEQFF
TRBD1	TRBV3-1/TRBV3-2	.	TRBJ1-4	TGTGCCAGCAGCCCTACAGGGGTGAAGGAAAAACTGTTTTTT	CASSPTGVKEKLFF
TRBD1	TRBV19	.	TRBJ2-7	TGTGCCAGTAGGGGGAACAGGGGCCACGAGCAGTACTTC	CASRGNRGHEQYF
.	TRBV6-1	.	TRBJ2-2	TGTGCCAGCAGTGAATCTAGGTTCGGGGAGCTGTTTTTT	CASSESRFGELFF
.	TRBV7-8	.	TRBJ1-2	TGTGCCAGCAGCCCCGGAGGGCAAGGCTACACCTTC	CASSPGGQGYTF
TRBD2	TRBV7-8	.	TRBJ2-7	TGTGCCAGCAGCTTATTAGCGGGGGGCACTTACTACGAGCAGTACTTC	CASSLLAGGTYYEQYF
.	TRBV27	.	TRBJ1-2	TGTGCCAGCAGTTTGAAGGGGTACTCCCGACAGGTGGGGTATGGCTACACCTTC	CASSLKGYSRQVGYGYTF
.	TRBV19	.	TRBJ1-5	TGTGCCAGTAGTGTCGGGGATCAGCCCCAGCATTTT	CASSVGDQPQHF
.	TRBV5-4	.	TRBJ1-2	TGTGCCAGCAGCTTGGACATCCAATCTGGCTACACCTTC	CASSLDIQSGYTF
.	TRBV21-1	.	TRBJ1-6	TGTGCCAGCAGCAAAGTGGGGACTAATAATTCACCCCTCCACTTT	CASSKVGTNNSPLHF
TRBD1	TRBV12-5	.	TRBJ2-5	TGTGCTAGTGGTTTGCGGCTTCTTATGACAGGGGGCCCAGAGACCCAGTACTTC	CASGLRLLMTGGPETQYF
.	TRBV20-1	.	TRBJ1-1	TGCAGTGCTCGTGGGCAGGGCGTACCTGAAGCTTTCTTT	CSARGQGVPEAFF
TRBD2	TRBV27	.	TRBJ2-7	TGTGCCAGCAGTTTACGGGGAGGGCCTTTGCCCGAGCAGTACTTC	CASSLRGGPLPEQYF
.	TRBV24-1	.	TRBJ2-7	TGTGCCACCAGTTCCGGGGGGCCCGAGCAGTACTTC	CATSSGGPEQYF
TRBD1	TRBV24-1	.	TRBJ2-2	TGTGCCACCACCGGGACAGAGAACACCGGGGAGCTGTTTTTT	CATTGTENTGELFF